The T cell receptor beta chain described here comes from a study of Ad26.COV2.S vaccination and SARS-CoV-2 variants. This CDR3 has 14 residues. Germline values: CDR1 SGHDT, CDR2 YYEEEE. The junction had 6 bases not matched to a gene; V was cut back by 5 bases and J by 7 bases. Only in-frame clones appear in the TCRdb table, and some are missing; sequencing was by immunoSEQ multiplex PCR. The sample has about 350,000 clones; under 95% are singletons. The clonotype originates from a human donor who had recovered from COVID-19. The chain is built from TRBV5-6 and TRBJ2-1, with 10 bases identical to TRBD2. Sequencing used peripheral blood, obtained after recovery from COVID-19. This CDR3 is CASSPLAGVNEQFF. As DNA, the CDR3 is TGTGCCAGCAGTCCTCTAGCGGGGGTGAATGAGCAGTTCTTC.